The T cell receptor (beta chain) under discussion was sequenced for a study of blood T cells in healthy people across ages. In its sample, this clonotype was seen a few times. Through a sample-barcoded 5' primer and a J-beta primer mix, a second PCR was run for 7 to 11 cycles. Per sample, CDR3-containing paired-end reads numbered at least 2.5 million. TCRdb fed the 5' RACE reads into MiXCR, producing one record per CDR3 protein. The top ten clones hold approximately 14% of a sample with about 1.1 million distinct CDR3 sequences, less than 45% of them seen once. The CDR3 sequence is 12 residues long. Trimming left V 2 bases short and J 8 bases short, with 12 bases between. Germline CDR1 DFQATT, CDR2 SNEGSKA (reference sequence). Isolation recovered at least 6.5 million PBMCs from every sample.

The sequenced sample was blood. V and J are TRBV20-1 and TRBJ2-5; possible D gene TRBD1, 6 bases. This TCR was sampled from a man between 18 and 35 years old in good health. The CDR3 sequence: CSARRDKSTQYF. The CDR3 DNA reads TGCAGTGCTAGAAGGGACAAATCAACCCAGTACTTC.